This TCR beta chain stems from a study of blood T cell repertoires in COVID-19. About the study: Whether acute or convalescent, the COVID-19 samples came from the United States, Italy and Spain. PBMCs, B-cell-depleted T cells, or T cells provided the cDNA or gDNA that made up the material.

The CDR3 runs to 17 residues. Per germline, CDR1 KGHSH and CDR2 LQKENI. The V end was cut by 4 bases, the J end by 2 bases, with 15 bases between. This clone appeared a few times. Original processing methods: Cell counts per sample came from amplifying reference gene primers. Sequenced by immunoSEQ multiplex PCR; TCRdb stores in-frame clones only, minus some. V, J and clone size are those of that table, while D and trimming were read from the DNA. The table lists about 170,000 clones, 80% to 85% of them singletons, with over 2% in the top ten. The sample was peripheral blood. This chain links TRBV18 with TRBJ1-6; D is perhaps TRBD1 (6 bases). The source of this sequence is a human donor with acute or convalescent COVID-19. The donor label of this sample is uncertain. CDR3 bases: TGTGCCAGCTCACACCGGACAGAGTTAACCTATAATTCACCCCTCCACTTT. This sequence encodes CASSHRTELTYNSPLHF.